Listed below are T cell receptor beta chains from one sample, sequenced in a study of shared clonotypes between healthy human individuals. Assay: immunoSEQ multiplex PCR; the TCRdb copy retains only in-frame clones and omits some. The repertoire holds hundreds of thousands of clones, roughly 77% seen once, with roughly 13% in the top ten. Sequencing was done on a sample of PBMCs. The receptors derive from a woman aged 40-49 years in good health. Some clones in this sample may be carry-over from other donors' samples. CDR3s include the opening cysteine and the closing phenylalanine or tryptophan. The D gene is left open where the match is weak. Clone size is stated in some rows and not others, as once, few, many or a class when expanded.

d_call: TRBD1
v_call: TRBV27
j_call: TRBJ2-7
clone_size: .
cdr3_nt: TGTGCCAGCAGTTTAGGGACAGCGCAGTACTTC
cdr3_aa: CASSLGTAQYF

d_call: .
v_call: TRBV27
j_call: TRBJ1-4
clone_size: .
cdr3_nt: TGTGCCAGCAGTTCCCCGGGAGGGGATGAAAAACTGTTTTTT
cdr3_aa: CASSSPGGDEKLFF

d_call: .
v_call: TRBV19
j_call: TRBJ2-3
clone_size: .
cdr3_nt: TGTGCCAGTAGTATAGATGTGGGAGGGCAGTATTTT
cdr3_aa: CASSIDVGGQYF

d_call: .
v_call: TRBV30
j_call: TRBJ1-5
clone_size: many
cdr3_nt: TGTGCCTGGAGTGTAGGGGGTGACTATAGCAATCAGCCCCAGCATTTT
cdr3_aa: CAWSVGGDYSNQPQHF

d_call: TRBD2
v_call: TRBV5-1
j_call: TRBJ2-1
clone_size: once
cdr3_nt: TGCGCCAGCAGCCCCGGGACTAGCGGGATCGTACCGTATGAGCAGTTCTTC
cdr3_aa: CASSPGTSGIVPYEQFF

d_call: .
v_call: TRBV30
j_call: TRBJ2-1
clone_size: once
cdr3_nt: TGTGCCTGGAGTGTGGGCCCGCCCGGGCAGTTCTTC
cdr3_aa: CAWSVGPPGQFF

d_call: .
v_call: TRBV27
j_call: TRBJ1-1
clone_size: many
cdr3_nt: TGTGCCAGCAGTTTACTCCTAGGACGGCCGAACACTGAAGCTTTCTTT
cdr3_aa: CASSLLLGRPNTEAFF

d_call: TRBD2
v_call: TRBV30
j_call: TRBJ2-2
clone_size: .
cdr3_nt: TGTGCCTGGATTGGACTAGCGGCCCGTAAGGGGGAGCTGTTTTTT
cdr3_aa: CAWIGLAARKGELFF

d_call: TRBD1
v_call: TRBV5-6
j_call: TRBJ1-1
clone_size: .
cdr3_nt: TGTGCCAGCAGCACCCAGGGGGCTTGGACTGAAGCTTTCTTT
cdr3_aa: CASSTQGAWTEAFF

d_call: .
v_call: TRBV18
j_call: TRBJ1-1
clone_size: .
cdr3_nt: TGTGCCAGCTCACCCGGACAGCAAACTGAAGCTTTCTTT
cdr3_aa: CASSPGQQTEAFF

d_call: .
v_call: TRBV7-2
j_call: TRBJ2-5
clone_size: .
cdr3_nt: TGTGCCAGCAGCTTTCCGGGGGCGTGGGAGACCCAGTACTTC
cdr3_aa: CASSFPGAWETQYF

d_call: .
v_call: TRBV9
j_call: TRBJ2-1
clone_size: .
cdr3_nt: TGTGCCAGCACTGGGCTAGCGAATGAGCAGTTCTTC
cdr3_aa: CASTGLANEQFF

d_call: TRBD1
v_call: TRBV7-9
j_call: TRBJ1-4
clone_size: once
cdr3_nt: TGTGCCAGCAGCGAACCGGGACAGGGAAGGGAAAAACTGTTTTTT
cdr3_aa: CASSEPGQGREKLFF

d_call: .
v_call: TRBV18
j_call: TRBJ2-3
clone_size: .
cdr3_nt: TGTGCCAGCTCACCTTATCCGACAGATACGCAGTATTTT
cdr3_aa: CASSPYPTDTQYF

d_call: TRBD1
v_call: TRBV7-9
j_call: TRBJ1-2
clone_size: few
cdr3_nt: TGTGCCAGCAGCTTCGGACAGGCCGTTAGCTATGGCTACACCTTC
cdr3_aa: CASSFGQAVSYGYTF

d_call: .
v_call: TRBV28
j_call: TRBJ2-5
clone_size: .
cdr3_nt: TGTGCCAGCAGTACCTTACTAGGGATTGAGACCCAGTACTTC
cdr3_aa: CASSTLLGIETQYF

d_call: TRBD1
v_call: TRBV25-1
j_call: TRBJ2-7
clone_size: .
cdr3_nt: TGTGCCAGCGAGCCGGGACAGGGGACCTACGAGCAGTACTTC
cdr3_aa: CASEPGQGTYEQYF

d_call: .
v_call: TRBV30
j_call: TRBJ1-5
clone_size: .
cdr3_nt: TGTGCCCTGGGCAGGGAGGGGAATCAGCCCCAGCATTTT
cdr3_aa: CALGREGNQPQHF

d_call: .
v_call: TRBV19
j_call: TRBJ2-1
clone_size: .
cdr3_nt: TGTGCCAGTCACCCTAGGAGCTCCTACAATGAGCAGTTCTTC
cdr3_aa: CASHPRSSYNEQFF

d_call: .
v_call: TRBV9
j_call: TRBJ1-1
clone_size: few
cdr3_nt: TGTGCCAGCAGCGCTGGAAGGGGAGCTTTCTTT
cdr3_aa: CASSAGRGAFF

d_call: TRBD1
v_call: TRBV7-9
j_call: TRBJ1-6
clone_size: .
cdr3_nt: TGTGCCAGCAGCGGACAGGGGTCCTATAATTCACCCCTCCACTTT
cdr3_aa: CASSGQGSYNSPLHF

d_call: .
v_call: TRBV6-6
j_call: TRBJ2-1
clone_size: .
cdr3_nt: TGTGCCAGCAGCAGTGGGAGTCTTTACAATGAGCAGTTCTTC
cdr3_aa: CASSSGSLYNEQFF

d_call: TRBD2
v_call: TRBV2
j_call: TRBJ2-1
clone_size: few
cdr3_nt: TGTGCCAGCAGTGAGAGTCTAGCGGGAGGGTTCTTC
cdr3_aa: CASSESLAGGFF

d_call: TRBD1
v_call: TRBV2
j_call: TRBJ1-5
clone_size: .
cdr3_nt: TGTGCCAGCTACGAAACAATCTCCGGGACAGGGAACCAGCCCCAGCATTTT
cdr3_aa: CASYETISGTGNQPQHF

d_call: .
v_call: TRBV7-9
j_call: TRBJ2-7
clone_size: .
cdr3_nt: TGTGCCAGCAGCTTAGCTGTGGGATCCCTCCACGAGCAGTACTTC
cdr3_aa: CASSLAVGSLHEQYF

d_call: TRBD2
v_call: TRBV7-8
j_call: TRBJ2-1
clone_size: .
cdr3_nt: TGTGCCAGCAGCTTAGCGCAGACGGGACTAGTTACGAGAGAGCAGTTCTTC
cdr3_aa: CASSLAQTGLVTREQFF

d_call: TRBD2
v_call: TRBV19
j_call: TRBJ2-7
clone_size: .
cdr3_nt: TGTGCCAGTGGGGACTATCGAAGCAACGAGCAGTACTTC
cdr3_aa: CASGDYRSNEQYF

d_call: .
v_call: TRBV11-2
j_call: TRBJ2-7
clone_size: .
cdr3_nt: TGTGCCAGCAGCTTAAACACGGGCCCGCTTGAGCAGTACTTC
cdr3_aa: CASSLNTGPLEQYF

d_call: TRBD1
v_call: TRBV9
j_call: TRBJ2-2
clone_size: .
cdr3_nt: TGTGCCAGCAGCCCCGGGACAGCGAACACCGGGGAGCTGTTTTTT
cdr3_aa: CASSPGTANTGELFF

d_call: TRBD1
v_call: TRBV7-2
j_call: TRBJ2-7
clone_size: .
cdr3_nt: TGTGCCAGCAGCTTAGGTGGGACAGGGGCCTACGAGCAGTACTTC
cdr3_aa: CASSLGGTGAYEQYF

d_call: .
v_call: TRBV4-3
j_call: TRBJ1-2
clone_size: once
cdr3_nt: TGCGCCAGCAGCCAAGACGACAGACTCTATGGCTACACCTTC
cdr3_aa: CASSQDDRLYGYTF

d_call: TRBD2
v_call: TRBV11-2
j_call: TRBJ2-7
clone_size: .
cdr3_nt: TGTGCCAGCAGCTTTGGGACTAGCGGGGCCCGAAATTTTTACGAGCAGTACTTC
cdr3_aa: CASSFGTSGARNFYEQYF

d_call: TRBD1
v_call: TRBV6-6
j_call: TRBJ2-6
clone_size: .
cdr3_nt: TGTGCCAGCAGTTACCAGGACAGGGAGGCTAGAGTCCTGACTTTC
cdr3_aa: CASSYQDREARVLTF

d_call: TRBD2
v_call: TRBV2
j_call: TRBJ2-7
clone_size: .
cdr3_nt: TGTGCCAGCAGTCGTCTGGGGGGGACCTACGAGCAGTACTTC
cdr3_aa: CASSRLGGTYEQYF

d_call: .
v_call: TRBV7-2
j_call: TRBJ2-1
clone_size: .
cdr3_nt: TGTGCCAGCATTGACAGGTCCCCTTACAATGAGCAGTTCTTC
cdr3_aa: CASIDRSPYNEQFF

d_call: TRBD1
v_call: TRBV2
j_call: TRBJ2-2
clone_size: .
cdr3_nt: TGTGCCAGCACGGACAGGACGAACACCGGGGAGCTGTTTTTT
cdr3_aa: CASTDRTNTGELFF

d_call: .
v_call: TRBV7-9
j_call: TRBJ1-2
clone_size: .
cdr3_nt: TGTGCCAGCAGCTTAGGAACGACGGCGGGATACACCTTC
cdr3_aa: CASSLGTTAGYTF